This T cell receptor (beta chain) was identified during a study of early T cells in non-severe SARS-CoV-2 infection. This clonotype appeared many times. Unique molecular identifiers were affixed to single, distinct cDNA molecules. Via MiXCR, TCRdb re-called the 5' RACE reads, giving one row per CDR3 protein. The sample holds tens of thousands of distinct CDR3 sequences, almost 5.5% seen once. Germline CDR1 is MNHEY and CDR2 is SVGAGI. The V gene end was trimmed by 0 bases and the J gene end by 6 bases; junction bases not matched to a gene: 18. The CDR3 is made up of 20 amino acids. This chain links TRBV6-5 with TRBJ2-2, with TRBD1 identical over 8 bases. The sample in question was whole blood, obtained at baseline. The source of this sequence is an adult who was a healthcare worker with PCR-confirmed SARS-CoV-2 infection or an uninfected control (not recorded which). Written as DNA, the CDR3 is TGTGCCAGCAGTTACTCTCTTCGTCTGGGCGGCACAGGGGGGCCCGGGGAGCTGTTTTTT. This translates into CASSYSLRLGGTGGPGELFF.